This TCR beta chain was sequenced for a study of T cell responses to AZD1222 COVID-19 vaccine. The CDR3 is made up of 15 amino acids. The V and J ends lost 6 bases and 6 bases, in that order; junction bases with no gene match: 6. Germline V gene sequence: CDR1 LGHDT, CDR2 YNNKEL (reference sequence). Notes on this clone: Its target is unknown.

Findings and limits, study-wide: Clonal diversity may have been underestimated, and the donors were mostly white British, with more females than males.

Sequenced by immunoSEQ multiplex PCR; TCRdb stores in-frame clones only, minus some. The profile shows about 86,000 clones, more than 75% of them singletons. The chain couples TRBV3-1 (or the pseudogene TRBV3-2) to TRBJ2-2; 11 bases map to TRBD2. The origin of this receptor is an adult in good health. The sample was peripheral blood, taken on day 0 of AZD1222 vaccination. This CDR3 reads CASSPGSGRAGELFF. CDR3 nucleotides: TGTGCCAGCAGTCCGGGTAGCGGGAGGGCCGGGGAGCTGTTTTTT.